This T cell receptor (beta chain) came from a study of radiation and T cells in renal cell carcinoma. Across the whole study: Nephrectomy followed 15 Gy stereotactic body radiation by 4 weeks. Study-level points and caveats: From baseline, blood top tumor clonotypes peaked at 2 weeks post-radiation. Pretreatment tumor biopsies were lacking, so baseline clonotypes are unknown.

Profiling relied on immunoSEQ multiplex PCR, and the TCRdb table lists in-frame clones only, not all of them. Counted here are around 86,000 clones, roughly 85% occurring once; the ten biggest clones make up approximately 22%. In this sample, this clone turned up a few times. Its antigen is as yet unknown. Specified time point: blood 2 weeks post-SBRT. Treatment meaning: 15 Gy SBRT to primary tumor, nephrectomy 4 weeks later. The germline gives CDR1 PRHDT, CDR2 FYEKMQ (reference sequence). Trimming stripped 5 bases from V and 5 bases from J, with 12 bases between. This CDR3 region has 13 residues. J is TRBJ2-5 and V is TRBV13; unclear D gene. The sequences come from blood, collected from a patient whose treatment included radiotherapy and nephrectomy. This receptor was taken from a woman in her 50s with renal cell carcinoma. The CDR3: CASSPRPIETQYF. The CDR3, as DNA: TGTGCCAGCAGCCCTAGGCCCATTGAGACCCAGTACTTC.